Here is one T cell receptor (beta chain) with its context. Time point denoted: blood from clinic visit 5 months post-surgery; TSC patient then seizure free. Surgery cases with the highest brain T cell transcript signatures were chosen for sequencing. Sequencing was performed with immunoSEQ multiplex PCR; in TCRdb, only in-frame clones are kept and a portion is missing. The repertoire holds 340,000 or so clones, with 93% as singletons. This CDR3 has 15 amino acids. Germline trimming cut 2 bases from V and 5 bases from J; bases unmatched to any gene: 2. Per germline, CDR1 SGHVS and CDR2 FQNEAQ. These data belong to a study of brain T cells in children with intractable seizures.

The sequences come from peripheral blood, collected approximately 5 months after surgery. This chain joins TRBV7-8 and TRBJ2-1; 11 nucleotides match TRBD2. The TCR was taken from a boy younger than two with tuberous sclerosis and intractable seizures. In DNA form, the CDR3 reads TGTGCCAGCAGCTTACTAGCGGGAGGTCACAATGAGCAGTTCTTC. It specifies CASSLLAGGHNEQFF. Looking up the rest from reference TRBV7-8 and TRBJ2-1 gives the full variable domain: GAGVSQSPRYKVAKRGQDVALRCDPISGHVSLFWYQQALGQGPEFLTYFQNEAQLDKSGLPSDRFFAERPEGSVSTLKIQRTQQEDSAVYLCASSLLAGGHNEQFFGPGTRLTVL.